The following is a T cell receptor beta chain sequence with its context. Measured with immunoSEQ multiplex PCR; TCRdb has only the in-frame clones, and not every one. The table lists just under 45,000 clones, roughly 85% of them singletons. The CDR3 totals 15 residues. CDR1 is GTSNPN, CDR2 SVGIG, per germline (reference sequence). After removal of 0 bases from V and 2 bases from J, the junction contained 4 bases not matched to a gene. These data belong to a study of PD-L1 blockade in urothelial cancer. At the level of the study: Patients, treated from about 2014 onward, received atezolizumab 1,200 mg intravenously every 3 weeks. Counts from blood samples showed a median of roughly 150,000 T cells.

Time point denoted: peripheral blood 6 weeks after treatment start. Locally advanced or metastatic urothelial carcinoma was diagnosed in the patients. This sequence was found in a man aged 55 to 70 with urothelial cancer. The material sequenced was PBMCs, taken around atezolizumab (anti-PD-L1) treatment. The chain recombines TRBV30 with TRBJ2-3; 8 positions match TRBD1. The CDR3 is CAWSVGQGSTDTQYF. The CDR3 DNA sequence: TGTGCCTGGAGTGTAGGACAGGGATCCACAGATACGCAGTATTTT.